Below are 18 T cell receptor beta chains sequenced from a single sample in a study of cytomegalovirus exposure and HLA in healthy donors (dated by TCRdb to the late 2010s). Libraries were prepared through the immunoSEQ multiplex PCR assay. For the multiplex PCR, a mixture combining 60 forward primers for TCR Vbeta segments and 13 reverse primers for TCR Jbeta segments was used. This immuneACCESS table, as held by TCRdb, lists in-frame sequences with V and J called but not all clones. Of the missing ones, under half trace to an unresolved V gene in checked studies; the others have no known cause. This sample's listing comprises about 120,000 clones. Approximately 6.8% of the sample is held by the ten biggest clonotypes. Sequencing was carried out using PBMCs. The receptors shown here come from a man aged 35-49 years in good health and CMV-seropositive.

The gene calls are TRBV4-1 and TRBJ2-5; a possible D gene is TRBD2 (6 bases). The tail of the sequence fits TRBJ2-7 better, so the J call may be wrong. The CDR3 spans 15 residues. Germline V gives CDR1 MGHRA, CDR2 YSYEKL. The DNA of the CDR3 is TGCGCCAGCAGCCATATGAGCGGGCTGGGGTACGAGCAGTACTTC. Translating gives CASSHMSGLGYEQYF.

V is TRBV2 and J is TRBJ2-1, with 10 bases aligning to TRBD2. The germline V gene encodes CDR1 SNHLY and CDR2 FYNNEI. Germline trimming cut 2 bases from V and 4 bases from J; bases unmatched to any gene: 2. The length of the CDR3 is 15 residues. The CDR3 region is CASSETSGMYNEQFF. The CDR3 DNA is TGTGCCAGCAGTGAAACTAGCGGGATGTACAATGAGCAGTTCTTC.

The chain's CDR3 is CASSQSRGTSGTDTQYF. DNA of the CDR3: TGCGCCAGCAGCCAAAGCAGGGGGACTAGCGGTACAGATACGCAGTATTTT. This chain uses TRBV4-3 with TRBJ2-3; 11 nucleotides agree with TRBD2. The J segment lost 3 bases and the V segment lost 2 bases, leaving 7 bases of the junction unmatched. The CDR3 consists of 17 residues. CDR1 and CDR2 (germline): LGHNA, YSLEER.

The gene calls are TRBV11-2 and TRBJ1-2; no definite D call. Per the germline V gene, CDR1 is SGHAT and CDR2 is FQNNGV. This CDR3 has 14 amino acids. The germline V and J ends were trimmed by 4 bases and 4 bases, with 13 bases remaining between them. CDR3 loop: CASSSRSLPYGYTF. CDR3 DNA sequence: TGTGCCAGCAGCTCGAGATCACTTCCCTATGGCTACACCTTC. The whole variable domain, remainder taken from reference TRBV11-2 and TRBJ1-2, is EAGVAQSPRYKIIEKRQSVAFWCNPISGHATLYWYQQILGQGPKLLIQFQNNGVVDDSQLPKDRFSAERLKGVDSTLKIQPAKLEDSAVYLCASSSRSLPYGYTFGSGTRLTVV.

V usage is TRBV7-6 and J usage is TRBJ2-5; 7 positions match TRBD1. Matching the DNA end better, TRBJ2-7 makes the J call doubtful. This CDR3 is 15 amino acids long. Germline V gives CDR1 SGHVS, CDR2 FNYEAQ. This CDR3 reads CASSFGTGASYEQYF. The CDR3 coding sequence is TGTGCCAGCAGCTTTGGTACAGGGGCTTCCTACGAGCAGTACTTC.

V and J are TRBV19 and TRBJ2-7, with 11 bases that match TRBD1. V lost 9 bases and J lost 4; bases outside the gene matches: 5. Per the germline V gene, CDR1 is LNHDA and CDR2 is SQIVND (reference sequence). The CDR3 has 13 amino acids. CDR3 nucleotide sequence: TGTGCCAGCCGGGGACAGGGGGATTACGAGCAGTACTTC. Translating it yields CASRGQGDYEQYF.

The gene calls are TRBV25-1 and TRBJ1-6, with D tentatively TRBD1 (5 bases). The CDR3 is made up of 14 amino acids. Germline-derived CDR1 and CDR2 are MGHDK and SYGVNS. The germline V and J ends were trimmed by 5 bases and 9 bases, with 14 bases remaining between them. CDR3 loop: CASSSGNQGSPLHF. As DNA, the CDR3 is TGTGCCAGCAGTTCGGGTAACCAGGGTTCACCCCTCCACTTT.

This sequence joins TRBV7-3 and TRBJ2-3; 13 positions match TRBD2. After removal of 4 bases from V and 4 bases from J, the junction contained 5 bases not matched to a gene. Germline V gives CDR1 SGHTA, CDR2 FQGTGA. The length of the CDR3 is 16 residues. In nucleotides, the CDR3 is TGTGCCAGCAGCTCGTCACTAGCGGGAGGGGCAGATACGCAGTATTTT. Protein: CASSSSLAGGADTQYF.

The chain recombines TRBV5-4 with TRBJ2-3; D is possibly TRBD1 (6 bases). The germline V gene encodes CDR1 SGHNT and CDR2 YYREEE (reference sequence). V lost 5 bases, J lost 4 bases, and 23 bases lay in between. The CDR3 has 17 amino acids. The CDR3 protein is CASRIKEQGPYPDTQYF. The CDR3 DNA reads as TGTGCCAGCAGAATCAAAGAACAGGGCCCGTACCCAGATACGCAGTATTTT.

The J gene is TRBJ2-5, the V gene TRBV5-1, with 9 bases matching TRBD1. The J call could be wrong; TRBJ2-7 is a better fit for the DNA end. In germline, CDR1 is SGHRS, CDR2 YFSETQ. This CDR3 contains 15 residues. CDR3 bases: TGCGCCAGCAGCTTGGAAGGGACAGGGACCTACGAGCAGTACTTC. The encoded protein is CASSLEGTGTYEQYF.

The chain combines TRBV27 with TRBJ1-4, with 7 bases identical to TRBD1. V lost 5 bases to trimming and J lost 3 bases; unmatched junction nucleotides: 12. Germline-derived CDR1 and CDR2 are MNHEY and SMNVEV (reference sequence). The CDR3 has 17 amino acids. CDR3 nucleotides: TGTGCCAGCAGTGCTAACAGGGGAGGATTAGCTAATGAAAAACTGTTTTTT. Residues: CASSANRGGLANEKLFF. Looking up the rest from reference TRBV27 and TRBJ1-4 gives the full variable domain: EAQVTQNPRYLITVTGKKLTVTCSQNMNHEYMSWYRQDPGLGLRQIYYSMNVEVTDKGDVPEGYKVSRKEKRNFPLILESPSPNQTSLYFCASSANRGGLANEKLFFGSGTQLSVL.

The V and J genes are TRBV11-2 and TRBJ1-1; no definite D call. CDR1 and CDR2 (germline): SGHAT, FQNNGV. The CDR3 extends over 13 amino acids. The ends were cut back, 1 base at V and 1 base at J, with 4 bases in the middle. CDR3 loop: CASSLVQNTEAFF. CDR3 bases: TGTGCCAGCAGCTTAGTCCAGAACACTGAAGCTTTCTTT.

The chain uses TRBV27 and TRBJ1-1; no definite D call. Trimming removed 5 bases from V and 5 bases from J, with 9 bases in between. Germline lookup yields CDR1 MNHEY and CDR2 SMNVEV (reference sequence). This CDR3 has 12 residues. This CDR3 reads CASSPLGTEAFF. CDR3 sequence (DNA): TGTGCCAGCAGTCCCCTCGGTACTGAAGCTTTCTTT.

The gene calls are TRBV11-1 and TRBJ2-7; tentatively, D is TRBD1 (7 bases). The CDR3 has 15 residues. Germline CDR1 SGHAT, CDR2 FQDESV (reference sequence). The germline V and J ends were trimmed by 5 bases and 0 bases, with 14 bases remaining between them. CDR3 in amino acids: CASSIHRGLSYEQYF. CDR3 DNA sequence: TGTGCCAGCAGCATCCACAGGGGACTCTCCTACGAGCAGTACTTC.

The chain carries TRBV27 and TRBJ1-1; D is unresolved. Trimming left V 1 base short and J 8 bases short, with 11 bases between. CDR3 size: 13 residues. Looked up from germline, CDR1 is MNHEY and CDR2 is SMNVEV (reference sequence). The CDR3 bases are TGTGCCAGCAGTTTATTAGGCAGCGGGGAAGCTTTCTTT. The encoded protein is CASSLLGSGEAFF.

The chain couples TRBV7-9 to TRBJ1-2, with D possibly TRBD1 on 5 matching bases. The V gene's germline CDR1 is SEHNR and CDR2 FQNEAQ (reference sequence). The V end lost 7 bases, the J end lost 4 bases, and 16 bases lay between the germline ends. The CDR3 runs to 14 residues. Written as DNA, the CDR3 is TGTGCCAGCATAGATGGGGTTGGGGCCTATGGCTACACCTTC. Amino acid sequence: CASIDGVGAYGYTF.

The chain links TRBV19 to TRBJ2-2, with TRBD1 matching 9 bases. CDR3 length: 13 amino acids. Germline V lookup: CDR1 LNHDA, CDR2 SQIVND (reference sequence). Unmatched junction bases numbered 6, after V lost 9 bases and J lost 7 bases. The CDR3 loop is CASNRGQIGELFF. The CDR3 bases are TGTGCCAGCAACAGGGGGCAAATCGGGGAGCTGTTTTTT.

CDR3 protein: CASSLSVAPNYEQYF. In DNA, the CDR3 is TGTGCCAGCAGTTTATCGGTGGCCCCGAACTACGAGCAGTACTTC. The chain carries TRBV27 and TRBJ2-7; the D is unclear. This CDR3 comprises 15 residues. CDR1 MNHEY and CDR2 SMNVEV come from the germline V gene (reference sequence). Deletions cut 0 bases from V and 3 bases from J, with 12 bases between.